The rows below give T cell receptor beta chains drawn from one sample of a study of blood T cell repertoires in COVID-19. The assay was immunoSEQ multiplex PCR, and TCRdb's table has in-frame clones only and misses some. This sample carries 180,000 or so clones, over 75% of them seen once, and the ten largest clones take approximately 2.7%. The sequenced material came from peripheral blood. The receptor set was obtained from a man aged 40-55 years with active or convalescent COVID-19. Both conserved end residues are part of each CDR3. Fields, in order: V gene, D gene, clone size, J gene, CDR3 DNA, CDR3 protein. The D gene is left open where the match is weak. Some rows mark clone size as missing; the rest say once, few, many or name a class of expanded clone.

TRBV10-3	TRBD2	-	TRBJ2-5	TGTGCCATCAGTTCTAGCGGGAGACAAGAGACCCAGTACTTC	CAISSSGRQETQYF
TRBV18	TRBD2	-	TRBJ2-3	TGTGCCAGCTCACCAAGGGCACTAGCGCTCGATACGCAGTATTTT	CASSPRALALDTQYF
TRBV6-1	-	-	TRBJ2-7	TGTGCCAGCAGTGACCTGTACGAGCAGTACTTC	CASSDLYEQYF
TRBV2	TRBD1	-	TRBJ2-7	TGTGCCAGCGGCCGGGACAGGGGCCCCTACGAGCAGTACTTC	CASGRDRGPYEQYF
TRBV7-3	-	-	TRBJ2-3	TGTGCCAGCAGCGCCGGGAGAACAGATACGCAGTATTTT	CASSAGRTDTQYF
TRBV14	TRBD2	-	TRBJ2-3	TGTGCCAGCAGCCTGGGACTAGCGGGGGCCCGCACAGATACGCAGTATTTT	CASSLGLAGARTDTQYF
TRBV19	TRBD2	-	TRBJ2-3	TGTGCCAGTAGTTTACTTCCTGGGACTAGCGGAACAGATACGCAGTATTTT	CASSLLPGTSGTDTQYF
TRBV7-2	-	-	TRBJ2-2	TGTGCCAGTGCCGGCCAAACAGGGATACCCGGGGAGCTGTTTTTT	CASAGQTGIPGELFF
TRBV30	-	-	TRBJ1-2	TGTGCCTGGAGTACCGCTCACGGGGGAGATAACTATGGCTACACCTTC	CAWSTAHGGDNYGYTF
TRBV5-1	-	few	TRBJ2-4	TGCGCCAGCTCCTTAGGACCCGAGGGCATTCAGTACTTC	CASSLGPEGIQYF
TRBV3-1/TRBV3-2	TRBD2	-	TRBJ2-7	TGTGCCAGCAGCCATAAACCGGGGGGGCTATCCTACGAGCAGTACTTC	CASSHKPGGLSYEQYF
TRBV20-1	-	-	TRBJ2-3	TGCAGTGCTAGTAGGCTAGCCTCTAGCACAGATACGCAGTATTTT	CSASRLASSTDTQYF
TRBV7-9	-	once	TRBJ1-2	TGTGCCAGCAGCTTAGTAGCCTGGACAGCGTACGGCTACACCTTC	CASSLVAWTAYGYTF
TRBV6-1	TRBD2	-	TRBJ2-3	TGTGCCAGCAGTGAGACTAGCGGGGTGAGCACAGATACGCAGTATTTT	CASSETSGVSTDTQYF
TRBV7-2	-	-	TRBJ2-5	TGTGCCAGCAGCTTTAGTAGGAGGGGACAGCAAGAGACCCAGTACTTC	CASSFSRRGQQETQYF
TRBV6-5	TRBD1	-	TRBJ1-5	TGTGCCAGCAGTTCAACAGGGGGCGGTCAGCCCCAGCATTTT	CASSSTGGGQPQHF